This T cell receptor beta chain was profiled in a study of shared clonotypes between healthy human individuals. Study at large: Per donor, three plates held CD4 naive cells, three held CD4 memory, two held CD8 naive and one held CD8 memory.

V lost 4 bases, J lost 2 bases, and 7 bases stayed unmatched. This CDR3 region has 15 residues. In germline, CDR1 is MDHEN, CDR2 SYDVKM. Adults of Caucasian background living in Nashville, Tennessee made up all donors. To note about this clone: Its cognate antigen is unknown.

Sequenced by immunoSEQ multiplex PCR; TCRdb stores in-frame clones only, minus some. The sample comprises over a million clones, 97% to 99% of which are singletons, and approximately 0.4% rests with the top ten. Study-wide results and caveats: Rarefaction gave evidence that sorted-subset sequencing remained incomplete despite large depth.

The origin of this receptor is a young man in good health. The genes are TRBV28 and TRBJ2-7, with 8 bases matching TRBD2. The sample was naive CD4+ T cells sorted from blood. Indicated subset: CD45RA+ positively selected. CDR3 sequence: CASSSPAGAPYEQYF. In DNA form, the CDR3 reads TGTGCCAGCAGTTCCCCAGCGGGGGCCCCCTACGAGCAGTACTTC. The full variable domain, rest sourced from reference TRBV28 and TRBJ2-7, is DVKVTQSSRYLVKRTGEKVFLECVQDMDHENMFWYRQDPGLGLRLIYFSYDVKMKEKGDIPEGYSVSREKKERFSLILESASTNQTSMYLCASSSPAGAPYEQYFGPGTRLTVT.